This T cell receptor beta chain was sequenced for a study of control samples from healthy donors and cancer patients. Method: immunoSEQ multiplex PCR; TCRdb's copy keeps in-frame clones and lacks some. Counted here are some 110,000 clones, roughly 93% occurring once; the ten biggest clones make up 2.6%. The sequenced material came from blood. The sequence derives from a man aged 25-45 years in good health.

CDR3 in DNA: TGTGCCACCAGCAGTGAATGGGGAGGCGAGCAGTACTTC. This encodes CATSSEWGGEQYF. The rearrangement links TRBV15 to TRBJ2-7; D possibly corresponds to TRBD2 (6 bases). CDR3 size: 13 residues. Germline CDR1 is LNHNV and CDR2 is YYDKDF (reference sequence). Between the trimmed V and J ends, which lost 3 bases and 6 bases, there was a span of 12 bases.